A selection of T cell receptor beta chains follows, all from one sample in a study of blood T cell repertoires in COVID-19. TCRdb's copy holds only in-frame clones and misses some; the assay was immunoSEQ multiplex PCR. Of 50,000 or so clones in the sample, approximately 90% were seen once. The sequenced sample was peripheral blood. Every receptor here comes from a human donor with active COVID-19. The donor label of this sample is uncertain. The CDR3 runs from the conserved cysteine through the conserved F or W. D genes are given only for firm matches. Rows may omit the clone size; those that give it use once, few, many or a size class.

J gene | D gene | V gene | clone size | CDR3 protein | CDR3 DNA
TRBJ2-1 | TRBD1 | TRBV4-3 | NA | CASSQEARGIYNEQFF | TGCGCCAGCAGCCAAGAGGCCAGGGGGATATACAATGAGCAGTTCTTC
TRBJ1-1 | NA | TRBV4-1 | NA | CASSQAGGSMNTEAFF | TGCGCCAGCAGCCAGGCAGGAGGGAGCATGAACACTGAAGCTTTCTTT
TRBJ2-4 | NA | TRBV3-1/TRBV3-2 | NA | CASSQDLGSTGRAKNIQYF | TGTGCCAGCAGCCAAGATCTCGGTTCTACCGGGAGAGCCAAAAACATTCAGTACTTC
TRBJ1-5 | NA | TRBV7-9 | NA | CASSSGGFGPQHF | TGTGCCAGCAGCTCGGGGGGGTTTGGGCCCCAGCATTTT
TRBJ2-1 | TRBD2 | TRBV27 | NA | CASSFLAGGDYNEQFF | TGTGCCAGCAGTTTCCTAGCGGGAGGGGACTACAATGAGCAGTTCTTC
TRBJ2-3 | NA | TRBV5-1 | NA | CASTRFRESSDTQYF | TGCGCCAGCACCCGTTTTCGGGAGTCTTCAGATACGCAGTATTTT
TRBJ1-4 | TRBD1 | TRBV10-3 | NA | CAARQGTNEKLFF | TGTGCCGCCCGACAGGGAACTAATGAAAAACTGTTTTTT
TRBJ2-2 | TRBD1 | TRBV25-1 | medium-sized | CASSALGQDTGELFF | TGTGCCAGCAGTGCCCTGGGACAGGACACCGGGGAGCTGTTTTTT
TRBJ2-2 | NA | TRBV30 | NA | CAWSGRAPGELFF | TGTGCCTGGAGTGGGAGGGCGCCCGGGGAGCTGTTTTTT
TRBJ1-5 | NA | TRBV28 | few | CASSLLTGNNQPQHF | TGTGCCAGCAGTTTATTGACGGGGAACAATCAGCCCCAGCATTTT
TRBJ1-1 | NA | TRBV19 | NA | CASSYGGGGPEAFF | TGTGCCAGTAGTTACGGAGGGGGGGGTCCTGAAGCTTTCTTT
TRBJ2-1 | NA | TRBV9 | once | CASSAPEGGRNEQFF | TGTGCCAGCAGCGCCCCCGAAGGGGGTAGAAATGAGCAGTTCTTC
TRBJ2-1 | NA | TRBV18 | NA | CASSPMGEQFF | TGTGCCAGCTCACCCATGGGCGAGCAGTTCTTC
TRBJ2-7 | NA | TRBV27 | NA | CASSLSGLPSSYEQYF | TGTGCCAGCAGTTTATCCGGTCTACCCTCCTCCTACGAGCAGTACTTC
TRBJ1-4 | NA | TRBV20-1 | NA | CSANEGLNEKLFF | TGCAGTGCTAATGAGGGGCTGAATGAAAAACTGTTTTTT
TRBJ2-1 | TRBD1 | TRBV18 | NA | CASSPLGQGYNEQFF | TGTGCCAGCTCACCACTGGGACAGGGATACAATGAGCAGTTCTTC
TRBJ1-1 | NA | TRBV10-2 | NA | CASKGRERNTEAFF | TGCGCCAGCAAGGGGAGGGAACGGAACACTGAAGCTTTCTTT
TRBJ2-3 | NA | TRBV28 | NA | CASTSGDRTDTQYF | TGTGCCAGCACTTCGGGGGACCGCACAGATACGCAGTATTTT
TRBJ2-7 | TRBD2 | TRBV10-1 | once | CASRGLAGEITYEQYF | TGCGCCAGCAGGGGACTAGCGGGAGAGATTACCTACGAGCAGTACTTC
TRBJ2-3 | TRBD2 | TRBV10-3 | NA | CAISASGGAGDTQYF | TGTGCCATCAGTGCTAGCGGGGGGGCTGGAGATACGCAGTATTTT
TRBJ2-2 | TRBD1 | TRBV9 | NA | CASSGGQENTGELFF | TGTGCCAGCAGCGGGGGACAGGAGAACACCGGGGAGCTGTTTTTT
TRBJ2-2 | NA | TRBV18 | NA | CASSPPTTANTGELFF | TGTGCCAGCTCACCACCGACGACAGCGAACACCGGGGAGCTGTTTTTT
TRBJ1-3 | NA | TRBV10-3 | NA | CAISLDFSGNTIYF | TGTGCCATCAGTTTGGACTTCTCTGGAAACACCATATATTTT
TRBJ2-3 | TRBD2 | TRBV6-6 | NA | CASSSALAGGHATQYF | TGTGCCAGCAGTTCGGCGCTAGCGGGGGGCCACGCTACGCAGTATTTT
TRBJ2-1 | NA | TRBV2 | NA | CASSEAGFSYNEQFF | TGTGCCAGCAGTGAAGCGGGCTTCTCCTACAATGAGCAGTTCTTC
TRBJ2-7 | NA | TRBV6-1 | NA | CASSVEAGQGSYEQYF | TGTGCCAGCAGTGTAGAAGCGGGTCAGGGAAGCTACGAGCAGTACTTC
TRBJ2-1 | TRBD2 | TRBV6-6 | NA | CASSPGLAYNEQFF | TGTGCCAGCAGCCCGGGACTAGCCTACAATGAGCAGTTCTTC
TRBJ1-4 | NA | TRBV27 | NA | CASSSPGWGEKLFF | TGTGCCAGCAGTTCACCAGGGTGGGGTGAAAAACTGTTTTTT
TRBJ2-7 | TRBD1 | TRBV28 | once | CASSSGQTYEQYF | TGTGCCAGCAGTTCGGGACAGACCTACGAGCAGTACTTC
TRBJ1-6 | NA | TRBV11-2 | once | CASSSQGYNSPLHF | TGTGCCAGCAGCTCACAGGGCTATAATTCACCCCTCCACTTT
TRBJ1-4 | NA | TRBV27 | NA | CASSPGGEKLFF | TGTGCCAGCTCCCCGGGAGGGGAAAAACTGTTTTTT
TRBJ2-7 | TRBD1 | TRBV27 | NA | CASSFGAGGYEQYF | TGTGCCAGCAGTTTTGGGGCAGGGGGTTACGAGCAGTACTTC
TRBJ2-3 | NA | TRBV14 | NA | CASSHGRHTDTQYF | TGTGCCAGCAGCCACGGCAGGCACACAGATACGCAGTATTTT
TRBJ2-5 | NA | TRBV2 | NA | CASSEVMAREETQYF | TGTGCCAGCAGTGAAGTTATGGCACGGGAAGAGACCCAGTACTTC